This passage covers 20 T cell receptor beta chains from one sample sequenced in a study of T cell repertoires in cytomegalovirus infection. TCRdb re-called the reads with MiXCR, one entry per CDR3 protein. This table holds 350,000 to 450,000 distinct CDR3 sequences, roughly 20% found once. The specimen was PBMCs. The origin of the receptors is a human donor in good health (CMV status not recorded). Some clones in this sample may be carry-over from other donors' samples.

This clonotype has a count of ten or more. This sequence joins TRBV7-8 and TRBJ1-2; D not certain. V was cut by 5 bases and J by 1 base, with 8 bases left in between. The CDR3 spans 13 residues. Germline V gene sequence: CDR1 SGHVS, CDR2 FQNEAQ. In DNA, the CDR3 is TGTGCCAGCAGCAGGGCCAATAACTATGGCTACACCTTC. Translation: CASSRANNYGYTF.

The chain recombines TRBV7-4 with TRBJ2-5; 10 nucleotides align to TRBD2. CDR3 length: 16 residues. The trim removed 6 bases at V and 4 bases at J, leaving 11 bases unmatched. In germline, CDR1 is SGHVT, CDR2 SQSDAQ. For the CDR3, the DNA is TGTGCCAGCAGTTTAATTAGCGGGAGGAAGGGAGAGACCCAGTACTTC. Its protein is CASSLISGRKGETQYF.

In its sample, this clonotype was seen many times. The CDR3 loop is CAISDFQGPAGVIYEQYF. The CDR3 nucleotides read TGTGCCATCAGTGACTTTCAGGGTCCAGCGGGAGTAATATACGAGCAGTACTTC. The chain combines TRBV10-3 with TRBJ2-7; 8 bases match TRBD2. The V and J ends lost 3 bases and 4 bases, in that order; junction bases with no gene match: 17. Looked up from germline, CDR1 is ENHRY and CDR2 is SYGVKD. This CDR3 is 18 amino acids long.

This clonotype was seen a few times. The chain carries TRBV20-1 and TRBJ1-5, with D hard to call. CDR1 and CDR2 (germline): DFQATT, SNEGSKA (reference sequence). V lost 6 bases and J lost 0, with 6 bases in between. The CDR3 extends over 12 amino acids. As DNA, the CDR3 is TGCAGTGCGGCTCATAGCAATCAGCCCCAGCATTTT. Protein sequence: CSAAHSNQPQHF.

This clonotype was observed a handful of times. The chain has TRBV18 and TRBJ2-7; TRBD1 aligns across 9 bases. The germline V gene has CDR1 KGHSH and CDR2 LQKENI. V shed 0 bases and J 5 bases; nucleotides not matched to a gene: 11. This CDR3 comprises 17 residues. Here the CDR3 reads CASSPPVLNRGHDEQYF. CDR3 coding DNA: TGTGCCAGCTCACCACCGGTGTTAAACAGGGGGCACGACGAGCAGTACTTC.

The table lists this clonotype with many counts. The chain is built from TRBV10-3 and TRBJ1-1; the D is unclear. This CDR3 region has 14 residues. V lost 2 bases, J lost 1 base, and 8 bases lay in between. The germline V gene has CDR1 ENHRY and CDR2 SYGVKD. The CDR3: CAISENPQNTEAFF. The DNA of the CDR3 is TGTGCCATCAGTGAGAACCCCCAGAACACTGAAGCTTTCTTT.

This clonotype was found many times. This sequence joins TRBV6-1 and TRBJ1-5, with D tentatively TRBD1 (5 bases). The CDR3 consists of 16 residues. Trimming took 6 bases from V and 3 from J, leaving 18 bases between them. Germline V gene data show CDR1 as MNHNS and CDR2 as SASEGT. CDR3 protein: CASSPQNPGNNQPQHF. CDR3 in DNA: TGTGCCAGCAGCCCCCAGAACCCAGGGAACAATCAGCCCCAGCATTTT.

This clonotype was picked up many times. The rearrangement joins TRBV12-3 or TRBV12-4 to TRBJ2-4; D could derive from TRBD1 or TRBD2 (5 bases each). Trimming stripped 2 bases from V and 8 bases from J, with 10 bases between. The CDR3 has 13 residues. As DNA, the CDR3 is TGTGCCAGCAGTTTACAGGGACGAGACATTCAGTACTTC. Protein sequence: CASSLQGRDIQYF.

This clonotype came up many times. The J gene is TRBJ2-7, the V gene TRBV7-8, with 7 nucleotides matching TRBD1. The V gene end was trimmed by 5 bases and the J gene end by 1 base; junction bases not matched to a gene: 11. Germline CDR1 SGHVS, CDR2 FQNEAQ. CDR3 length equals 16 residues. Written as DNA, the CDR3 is TGTGCCAGCAGCCCAAAGAGAGCACAGGGGTCCTACGAGCAGTACTTC. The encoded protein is CASSPKRAQGSYEQYF. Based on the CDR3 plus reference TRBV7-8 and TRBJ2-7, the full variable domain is GAGVSQSPRYKVAKRGQDVALRCDPISGHVSLFWYQQALGQGPEFLTYFQNEAQLDKSGLPSDRFFAERPEGSVSTLKIQRTQQEDSAVYLCASSPKRAQGSYEQYFGPGTRLTVT.

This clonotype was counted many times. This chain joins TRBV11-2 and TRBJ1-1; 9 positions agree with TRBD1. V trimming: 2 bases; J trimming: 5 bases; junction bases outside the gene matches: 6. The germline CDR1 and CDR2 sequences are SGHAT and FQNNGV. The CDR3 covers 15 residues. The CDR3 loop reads CASSLIGTGITEAFF. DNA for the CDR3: TGTGCCAGCAGCTTAATCGGGACAGGGATTACTGAAGCTTTCTTT.

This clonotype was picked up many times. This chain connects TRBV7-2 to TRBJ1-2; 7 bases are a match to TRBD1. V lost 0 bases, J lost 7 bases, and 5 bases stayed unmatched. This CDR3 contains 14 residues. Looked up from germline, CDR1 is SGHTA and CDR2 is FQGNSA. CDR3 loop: CASSLAGGASGYTF. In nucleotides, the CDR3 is TGTGCCAGCAGCTTAGCAGGGGGCGCGAGTGGCTACACCTTC.

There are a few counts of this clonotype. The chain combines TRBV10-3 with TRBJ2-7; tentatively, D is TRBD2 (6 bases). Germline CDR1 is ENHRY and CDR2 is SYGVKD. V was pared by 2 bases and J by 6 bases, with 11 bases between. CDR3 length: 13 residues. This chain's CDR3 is CAISEVGGSEQYF. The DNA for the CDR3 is TGTGCCATCAGTGAGGTCGGGGGTTCCGAGCAGTACTTC.

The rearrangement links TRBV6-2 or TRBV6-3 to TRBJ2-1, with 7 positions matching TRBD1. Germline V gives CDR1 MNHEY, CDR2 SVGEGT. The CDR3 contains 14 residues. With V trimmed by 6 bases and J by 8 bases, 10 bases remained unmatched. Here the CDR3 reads CASRLGITGDEQFF. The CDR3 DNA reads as TGTGCCAGCAGACTCGGTATTACAGGGGATGAGCAGTTCTTC.

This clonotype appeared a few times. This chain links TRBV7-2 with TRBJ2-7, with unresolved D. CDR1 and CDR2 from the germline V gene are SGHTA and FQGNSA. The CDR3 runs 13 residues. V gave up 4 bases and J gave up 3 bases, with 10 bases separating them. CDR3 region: CASSSATSYEQYF. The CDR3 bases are TGTGCCAGCAGCTCGGCGACCAGCTACGAGCAGTACTTC.

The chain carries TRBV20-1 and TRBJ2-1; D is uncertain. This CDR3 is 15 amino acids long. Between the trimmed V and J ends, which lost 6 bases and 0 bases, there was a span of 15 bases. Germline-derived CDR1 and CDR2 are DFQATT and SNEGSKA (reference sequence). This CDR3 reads CSAPGPSSSYNEQFF. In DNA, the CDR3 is TGCAGTGCCCCCGGACCTTCAAGCTCCTACAATGAGCAGTTCTTC.

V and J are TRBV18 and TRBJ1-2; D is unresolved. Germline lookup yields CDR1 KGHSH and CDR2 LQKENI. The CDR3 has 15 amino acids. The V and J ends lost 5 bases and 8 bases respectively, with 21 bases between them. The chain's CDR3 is CASSWDSAVREGYTF. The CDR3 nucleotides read TGTGCCAGCTCATGGGATTCTGCTGTCCGGGAGGGCTACACCTTC.

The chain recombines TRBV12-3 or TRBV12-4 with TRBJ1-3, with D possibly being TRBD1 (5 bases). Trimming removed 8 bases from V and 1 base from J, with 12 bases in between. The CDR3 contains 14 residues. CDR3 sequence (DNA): TGTGCCAGCGCCAAAGGGGTTTCTGGAAACACCATATATTTT. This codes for CASAKGVSGNTIYF.

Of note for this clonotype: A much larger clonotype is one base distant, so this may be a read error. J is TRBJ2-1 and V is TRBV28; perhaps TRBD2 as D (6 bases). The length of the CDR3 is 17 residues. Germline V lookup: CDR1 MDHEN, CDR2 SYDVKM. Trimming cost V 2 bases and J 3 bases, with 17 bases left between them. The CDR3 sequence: CASSLIAEGNLYNEQFF. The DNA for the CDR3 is TGTGCCAGCAGTTTAATAGCGGAGGGCAACCTCTACAATGAGCAGTTCTTC.

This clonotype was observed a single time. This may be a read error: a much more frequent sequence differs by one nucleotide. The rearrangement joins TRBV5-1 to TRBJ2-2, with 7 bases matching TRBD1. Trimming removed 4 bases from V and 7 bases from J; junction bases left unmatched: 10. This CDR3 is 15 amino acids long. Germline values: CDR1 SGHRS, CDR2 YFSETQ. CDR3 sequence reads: CASSLQGFSNGELFF. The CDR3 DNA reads TGCGCCAGCAGCCTACAGGGGTTTTCCAACGGGGAGCTGTTTTTT. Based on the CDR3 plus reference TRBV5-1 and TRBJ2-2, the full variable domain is KAGVTQTPRYLIKTRGQQVTLSCSPISGHRSVSWYQQTPGQGLQFLFEYFSETQRNKGNFPGRFSGRQFSNSRSEMNVSTLELGDSALYLCASSLQGFSNGELFFGEGSRLTVL.

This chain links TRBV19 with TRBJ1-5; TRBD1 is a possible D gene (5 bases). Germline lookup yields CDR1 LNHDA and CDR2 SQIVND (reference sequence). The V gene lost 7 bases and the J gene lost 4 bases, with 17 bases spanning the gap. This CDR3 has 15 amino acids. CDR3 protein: CASTGSSGLNQPQHF. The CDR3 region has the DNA TGTGCCAGTACAGGGTCGAGCGGGCTAAATCAGCCCCAGCATTTT.